A selection of T cell receptor beta chains follows, all from one sample in a study of T cell responses to AZD1222 COVID-19 vaccine. Generated by immunoSEQ multiplex PCR, the TCRdb table keeps only in-frame clones and is missing some. The sample has 150,000 or so clones, 94% seen once; the top ten hold roughly 5%. This specimen was peripheral blood, taken 28 days after the second AZD1222 dose. These receptors all come from an adult who received the AZD1222 COVID-19 vaccine. The CDR3 runs from the conserved cysteine through the conserved F or W. Fields, in order: D gene, V gene, J gene, clone size, CDR3 protein, CDR3 DNA. A D gene is named only where the DNA matches it firmly. Clone size is given for some rows only: seen once, a few or many times, or a class if the clone is expanded.

d_gene: -
v_gene: TRBV18
j_gene: TRBJ1-1
abundance: -
CDR3aa: CASSPSKNTEAFF
CDR3nt: TGTGCCAGCTCACCAAGTAAGAACACTGAAGCTTTCTTT

d_gene: TRBD2
v_gene: TRBV27
j_gene: TRBJ2-5
abundance: -
CDR3aa: CASRLAGPGETQYF
CDR3nt: TGTGCCAGCAGACTAGCGGGCCCGGGAGAGACCCAGTACTTC

d_gene: -
v_gene: TRBV9
j_gene: TRBJ1-2
abundance: -
CDR3aa: CASSVNGIEGYTF
CDR3nt: TGTGCCAGCAGCGTAAACGGAATTGAGGGCTACACCTTC

d_gene: -
v_gene: TRBV20-1
j_gene: TRBJ1-4
abundance: -
CDR3aa: CSASVPAFGTNEKLFF
CDR3nt: TGCAGTGCTAGTGTCCCAGCCTTTGGTACTAATGAAAAACTGTTTTTT

d_gene: -
v_gene: TRBV12-3/TRBV12-4
j_gene: TRBJ1-1
abundance: -
CDR3aa: CASSLRVNTEAFF
CDR3nt: TGTGCCAGCAGTTTAAGGGTCAACACTGAAGCTTTCTTT

d_gene: -
v_gene: TRBV7-6
j_gene: TRBJ1-4
abundance: -
CDR3aa: CASSLDEATNEKLFF
CDR3nt: TGTGCCAGCAGCCTAGACGAGGCAACTAATGAAAAACTGTTTTTT

d_gene: TRBD2
v_gene: TRBV30
j_gene: TRBJ2-7
abundance: -
CDR3aa: CAWRLAGGGHQYF
CDR3nt: TGTGCCTGGAGACTAGCGGGAGGGGGACACCAGTACTTC

d_gene: -
v_gene: TRBV4-2
j_gene: TRBJ2-1
abundance: -
CDR3aa: CASSQDALFVGPPEDNEQFF
CDR3nt: TGTGCCAGCAGCCAAGATGCCCTATTTGTGGGCCCTCCCGAAGACAATGAGCAGTTCTTC

d_gene: -
v_gene: TRBV7-7
j_gene: TRBJ1-4
abundance: -
CDR3aa: CASSPTGGLGEKLFF
CDR3nt: TGTGCCAGCAGCCCCACGGGGGGGTTGGGTGAAAAACTGTTTTTT

d_gene: -
v_gene: TRBV19
j_gene: TRBJ1-1
abundance: -
CDR3aa: CASSPRRLNTEAFF
CDR3nt: TGTGCCAGTAGTCCAAGACGGCTGAACACTGAAGCTTTCTTT

d_gene: -
v_gene: TRBV7-9
j_gene: TRBJ1-2
abundance: -
CDR3aa: CASTLSGANYGYTF
CDR3nt: TGTGCCAGCACCCTAAGTGGGGCCAACTATGGCTACACCTTC

d_gene: TRBD2
v_gene: TRBV2
j_gene: TRBJ2-7
abundance: -
CDR3aa: CASSEVAGGPYEQYF
CDR3nt: TGTGCCAGCAGTGAAGTAGCGGGAGGGCCTTACGAGCAGTACTTC

d_gene: -
v_gene: TRBV6-2/TRBV6-3
j_gene: TRBJ2-7
abundance: -
CDR3aa: CASSYSVREQVEQYF
CDR3nt: TGTGCCAGCAGTTACTCGGTCAGGGAACAGGTCGAGCAGTACTTC

d_gene: TRBD1
v_gene: TRBV29-1
j_gene: TRBJ1-1
abundance: -
CDR3aa: CSVVGQGATEAFF
CDR3nt: TGCAGCGTTGTGGGACAGGGGGCCACTGAAGCTTTCTTT

d_gene: -
v_gene: TRBV7-9
j_gene: TRBJ2-3
abundance: few
CDR3aa: CASSLGQETDTQYF
CDR3nt: TGTGCCAGCAGCTTAGGACAGGAAACAGATACGCAGTATTTT

d_gene: -
v_gene: TRBV27
j_gene: TRBJ1-3
abundance: -
CDR3aa: CASSFLGPSRGGNTIYF
CDR3nt: TGTGCCAGCAGTTTCCTAGGGCCATCGCGGGGTGGAAACACCATATATTTT

d_gene: -
v_gene: TRBV5-6
j_gene: TRBJ1-2
abundance: -
CDR3aa: CASSLSMGHYGYTF
CDR3nt: TGTGCCAGCAGCTTGTCGATGGGCCACTATGGCTACACCTTC

d_gene: -
v_gene: TRBV5-5
j_gene: TRBJ2-7
abundance: few
CDR3aa: CASSLYENLYEQYF
CDR3nt: TGTGCCAGCAGCTTGTACGAGAACCTCTACGAGCAGTACTTC

d_gene: -
v_gene: TRBV11-2
j_gene: TRBJ1-5
abundance: few
CDR3aa: CASSFFQAYPGSNQPQHF
CDR3nt: TGTGCCAGCAGCTTTTTTCAGGCCTACCCAGGGAGCAATCAGCCCCAGCATTTT

d_gene: TRBD1
v_gene: TRBV5-1
j_gene: TRBJ1-1
abundance: -
CDR3aa: CASSSTGMLNTEAFF
CDR3nt: TGCGCCAGCAGCTCGACAGGGATGCTGAACACTGAAGCTTTCTTT

d_gene: -
v_gene: TRBV3-1/TRBV3-2
j_gene: TRBJ2-7
abundance: -
CDR3aa: CASSQDVTRGYEQYF
CDR3nt: TGTGCCAGCAGCCAAGACGTGACAAGGGGTTACGAGCAGTACTTC

d_gene: -
v_gene: TRBV25-1
j_gene: TRBJ2-3
abundance: -
CDR3aa: CASSGGGPQEDTQYF
CDR3nt: TGTGCCAGCAGTGGGGGGGGGCCACAAGAGGATACGCAGTATTTT